This TCR beta chain emerged from a study of response to subunit inactivated influenza vaccine. This CDR3 has 16 amino acids. The germline CDR1 and CDR2 sequences are SGHRS and YFSETQ. V lost 4 bases and J lost 1, with 14 bases in between. Study-level points and caveats: That few new T cells are recruited by each seasonal influenza vaccination was the authors' suggestion.

This clonotype was detected a few times. Its cognate antigen is unknown. One entry per CDR3 protein results from TCRdb running MiXCR on the RT-PCR reads. The sample yields approximately 300,000 distinct CDR3 sequences, about 20% seen once. V and J are TRBV5-1 and TRBJ2-2; D gene uncertain. The sample was PBMCs from blood, taken roughly 20 months after vaccination. The source is a man between 50 and 75 years old who received an inactivated influenza vaccine. CDR3 loop: CASSPSSQRNTGELFF. Written as DNA, the CDR3 is TGCGCCAGCAGCCCCTCCAGCCAGAGGAACACCGGGGAGCTGTTTTTT.